The sequence of this TCR beta chain was determined in a study of shared clonotypes between healthy human individuals. Only CD45RO-negative cells positively selected for CCR7 counted as naive CD8 cells, so terminally differentiated effector memory CD45RA+ cells were excluded. The data were produced by immunoSEQ multiplex PCR, yet TCRdb's version contains in-frame clones alone and is incomplete. Altogether 2 million to 2.5 million clones are present, roughly 94% being singletons, with the ten largest covering more than 0.95%. With 3 bases removed from V and 2 bases from J, the gap between germline ends came to 10 bases. Germline V CDR1 and CDR2: SGDLS, YYNGEE. The CDR3 contains 14 residues.

The TCR sequence derives from a man in his late teens or twenties in good health. The sequencing sample was made of naive CD8+ T cells sorted from blood. This chain uses TRBV9 with TRBJ2-3, with no clear D. The CDR3 nucleotides read TGTGCCAGCAGCGCGGGTTCCAACACAGATACGCAGTATTTT. Amino acid sequence: CASSAGSNTDTQYF.